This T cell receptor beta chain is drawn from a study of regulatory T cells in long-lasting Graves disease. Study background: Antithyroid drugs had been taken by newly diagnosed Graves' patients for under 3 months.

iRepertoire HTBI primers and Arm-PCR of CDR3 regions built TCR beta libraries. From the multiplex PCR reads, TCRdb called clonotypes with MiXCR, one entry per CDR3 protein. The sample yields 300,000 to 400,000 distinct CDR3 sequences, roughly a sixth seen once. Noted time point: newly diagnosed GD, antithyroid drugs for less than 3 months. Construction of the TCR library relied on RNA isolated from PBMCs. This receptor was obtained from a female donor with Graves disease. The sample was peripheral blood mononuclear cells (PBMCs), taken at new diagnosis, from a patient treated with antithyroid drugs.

CDR3 sequence reads: CSVARDRGGLAGVEETQYF. In DNA, the CDR3 is TGCAGCGTTGCCCGGGACAGGGGGGGACTAGCGGGAGTCGAGGAGACCCAGTACTTC. The V gene is TRBV29-1, the J gene TRBJ2-5, with TRBD2 identical over 14 bases. The CDR3 length is 19 residues. Trimming removed 4 bases from V and 5 bases from J; junction bases left unmatched: 18. In germline, CDR1 is SQVTM, CDR2 ANQGSEA.